A selection of T cell receptor beta chains follows, all from one sample in a study of beta chain features in type 1 diabetes. Assay: immunoSEQ multiplex PCR; the TCRdb copy retains only in-frame clones and omits some. The repertoire holds about 660,000 clones, with 11% to 15% as singletons. Source material: naive CD4+ T cells from blood. These receptors were taken from a man in his late teens or twenties with type 1 diabetes. The CDR3 runs from the conserved cysteine through the conserved F or W. A D gene is named only where the DNA matches it firmly. Clone size is not always given. Where it is, it says once, few, many or a class for expanded clones.

j_call: TRBJ2-7
d_call: .
clone_size: .
v_call: TRBV30
cdr3_length: 13
cdr3_nt: TGTGCCTGGAGGGGACATCCTCCGCACGAGCAGTACTTC
cdr3_aa: CAWRGHPPHEQYF

j_call: TRBJ2-5
d_call: .
clone_size: .
v_call: TRBV20-1
cdr3_length: 10
cdr3_nt: TGCAGTGGGTATCAAGAGACCCAGTACTTC
cdr3_aa: CSGYQETQYF

j_call: TRBJ2-2
d_call: .
clone_size: .
v_call: TRBV7-3
cdr3_length: 13
cdr3_nt: TGTGCCAGCAGTCATGAGAACACCGGGGAGCTGTTTTTT
cdr3_aa: CASSHENTGELFF

j_call: TRBJ2-7
d_call: .
clone_size: few
v_call: TRBV28
cdr3_length: 11
cdr3_nt: TGTGCCAGCAGCAAGTTCTACGAGCAGTACTTC
cdr3_aa: CASSKFYEQYF

j_call: TRBJ1-1
d_call: TRBD1
clone_size: .
v_call: TRBV2
cdr3_length: 15
cdr3_nt: TGTGCCAGCAGTGTTGAAGGGTACAGGGGGCAAGAAGCTTTCTTT
cdr3_aa: CASSVEGYRGQEAFF

j_call: TRBJ2-1
d_call: .
clone_size: few
v_call: TRBV30
cdr3_length: 14
cdr3_nt: TGTGCCTGGAGTCGTGTAGCTACTAAGGATGAGCAGTTCTTC
cdr3_aa: CAWSRVATKDEQFF

j_call: TRBJ2-1
d_call: .
clone_size: .
v_call: TRBV2
cdr3_length: 15
cdr3_nt: TGTGCCAGCGGGGACCCCGGGACGTCCTACAATGAGCAGTTCTTC
cdr3_aa: CASGDPGTSYNEQFF

j_call: TRBJ2-1
d_call: .
clone_size: few
v_call: TRBV7-3
cdr3_length: 15
cdr3_nt: TGTGCCAGCAGCTTAACCAGGGACTTTGCCAATGAGCAGTTCTTC
cdr3_aa: CASSLTRDFANEQFF

j_call: TRBJ2-7
d_call: .
clone_size: .
v_call: TRBV29-1
cdr3_length: 12
cdr3_nt: TGCAGCGGCCTACAGGGGGGGTACGAGCAGTACTTC
cdr3_aa: CSGLQGGYEQYF

j_call: TRBJ1-6
d_call: .
clone_size: .
v_call: TRBV30
cdr3_length: 14
cdr3_nt: TGTGCCTGGACCCTCCGGGGGTGGAAGTCACCCCTCCACTTT
cdr3_aa: CAWTLRGWKSPLHF

j_call: TRBJ1-2
d_call: TRBD1
clone_size: .
v_call: TRBV6-6
cdr3_length: 14
cdr3_nt: TGTGCCAGCAGCCAGACAGGGGGCTCCTATGGCTACACCTTC
cdr3_aa: CASSQTGGSYGYTF

j_call: TRBJ2-1
d_call: TRBD2
clone_size: few
v_call: TRBV4-1
cdr3_length: 16
cdr3_nt: TGCGCCAGCAGCCCCGGACTAGCGGATCCACGGGATGAGCAGTTCTTC
cdr3_aa: CASSPGLADPRDEQFF

j_call: TRBJ2-1
d_call: .
clone_size: few
v_call: TRBV29-1
cdr3_length: 11
cdr3_nt: TGCAGCCCGCGCCGGGACACTGAGCAGTTCTTC
cdr3_aa: CSPRRDTEQFF

j_call: TRBJ1-6
d_call: TRBD1
clone_size: few
v_call: TRBV4-3
cdr3_length: 15
cdr3_nt: TGCGCCAGCAGCCAAGCAGGGACAGCTAATTCACCCCTCCACTTT
cdr3_aa: CASSQAGTANSPLHF

j_call: TRBJ1-2
d_call: .
clone_size: .
v_call: TRBV2
cdr3_length: 11
cdr3_nt: TGTGCCAGCAGTGTCCAGGGAGGCTACACCTTC
cdr3_aa: CASSVQGGYTF

j_call: TRBJ2-1
d_call: TRBD2
clone_size: .
v_call: TRBV7-2
cdr3_length: 15
cdr3_nt: TGTGCCAGCAGCTTAAGAGGGACTAGCTCCAATGAGCAGTTCTTC
cdr3_aa: CASSLRGTSSNEQFF

j_call: TRBJ1-2
d_call: .
clone_size: few
v_call: TRBV6-6
cdr3_length: 15
cdr3_nt: TGTGCCAGCAGTTACTCGACCGATTTAGGCTATGGCTACACCTTC
cdr3_aa: CASSYSTDLGYGYTF

j_call: TRBJ2-2
d_call: TRBD1
clone_size: few
v_call: TRBV30
cdr3_length: 16
cdr3_nt: TGTGCCTGGAGTGAAAAACACAGGGGGCAAGGCGGGGAGCTGTTTTTT
cdr3_aa: CAWSEKHRGQGGELFF

j_call: TRBJ2-7
d_call: .
clone_size: .
v_call: TRBV18
cdr3_length: 14
cdr3_nt: TGTGCCAGCTCACCATATGGGGGTTTCTACGAGCAGTACTTC
cdr3_aa: CASSPYGGFYEQYF

j_call: TRBJ2-7
d_call: .
clone_size: few
v_call: TRBV10-3
cdr3_length: 14
cdr3_nt: TGTGCCATCAGTACGGACCGAAGCTCCTACGAGCAGTACTTC
cdr3_aa: CAISTDRSSYEQYF

j_call: TRBJ1-3
d_call: .
clone_size: .
v_call: TRBV9
cdr3_length: 13
cdr3_nt: TGTGCCAGCAGCGTAGGGGCAGAAGGCACCATATATTTT
cdr3_aa: CASSVGAEGTIYF

j_call: TRBJ2-3
d_call: .
clone_size: .
v_call: TRBV30
cdr3_length: 12
cdr3_nt: TGTGCCTGGAGCACAGGCACAGATACGCAGTATTTT
cdr3_aa: CAWSTGTDTQYF

j_call: TRBJ2-5
d_call: .
clone_size: .
v_call: TRBV10-3
cdr3_length: 15
cdr3_nt: TGTGCCATCAGTGAGTTCACAAGGAGCCAAGAGACCCAGTACTTC
cdr3_aa: CAISEFTRSQETQYF

j_call: TRBJ1-6
d_call: TRBD1
clone_size: .
v_call: TRBV18
cdr3_length: 16
cdr3_nt: TGTGCCAGCTCACCCGAGGACAGGGGCGCGAATTCACCCCTCCACTTT
cdr3_aa: CASSPEDRGANSPLHF

j_call: TRBJ1-6
d_call: .
clone_size: .
v_call: TRBV9
cdr3_length: 15
cdr3_nt: TGTGCCAGCAGTGGACACGGGACACCAAATTCACCCCTCCACTTT
cdr3_aa: CASSGHGTPNSPLHF

j_call: TRBJ2-7
d_call: .
clone_size: .
v_call: TRBV11-2
cdr3_length: 11
cdr3_nt: TGTGCCAGCTTGGGGCGATACGAGCAGTACTTC
cdr3_aa: CASLGRYEQYF

j_call: TRBJ1-3
d_call: .
clone_size: .
v_call: TRBV5-1
cdr3_length: 14
cdr3_nt: TGCGCCAGCAGCCTGGGCAGCTCTGGAAACACCATATATTTT
cdr3_aa: CASSLGSSGNTIYF

j_call: TRBJ2-4
d_call: .
clone_size: .
v_call: TRBV19
cdr3_length: 11
cdr3_nt: TGTGCCAGTAGTCGATCCCGGGAACAGTACTTC
cdr3_aa: CASSRSREQYF

j_call: TRBJ2-7
d_call: TRBD1
clone_size: .
v_call: TRBV27
cdr3_length: 14
cdr3_nt: TGTGCCAGCAGTTCGGGGGACAGGCTCTACGAGCAGTACTTC
cdr3_aa: CASSSGDRLYEQYF

j_call: TRBJ1-6
d_call: TRBD1
clone_size: .
v_call: TRBV4-2
cdr3_length: 17
cdr3_nt: TGTGCCAGCAGCCAAGGCTGGTCACAGGGGGGCAATTCACCCCTCCACTTT
cdr3_aa: CASSQGWSQGGNSPLHF

j_call: TRBJ1-2
d_call: .
clone_size: .
v_call: TRBV2
cdr3_length: 10
cdr3_nt: TGTGCCAGCAGTGTAATGGGCTACACCTTC
cdr3_aa: CASSVMGYTF

j_call: TRBJ2-3
d_call: .
clone_size: few
v_call: TRBV11-2
cdr3_length: 14
cdr3_nt: TGTGCCAGCAGCTTAGGACTTTCCACAGATACGCAGTATTTT
cdr3_aa: CASSLGLSTDTQYF

j_call: TRBJ2-3
d_call: .
clone_size: few
v_call: TRBV14
cdr3_length: 14
cdr3_nt: TGTGCCAGCAGCCAAGGATGGGGCACAGATACGCAGTATTTT
cdr3_aa: CASSQGWGTDTQYF